The rows below give T cell receptor beta chains drawn from one sample of a study of OX40 agonist ivuxolimab in advanced cancers. Method: immunoSEQ multiplex PCR; TCRdb's copy keeps in-frame clones and lacks some. The sample carries over 25,000 clones, over 90% recorded once. The source was CD4+ or CD8+ T cells sorted from blood, collected in a trial of the OX40 agonist ivuxolimab. All receptors come from an adult with an advanced solid tumor such as melanoma, head and neck, liver or kidney cancer. CDR3s include the opening cysteine and the closing phenylalanine or tryptophan. A D gene is named only where the DNA matches it firmly. Expanded clones get a size class; other rows say once, few or many, or leave the size out.

d_call: TRBD1
clone_size: NA
v_call: TRBV19
j_call: TRBJ1-1
cdr3_aa: CASSWQGDMNTEAFF
cdr3_nt: TGTGCCAGTAGTTGGCAGGGGGATATGAACACTGAAGCTTTCTTT

d_call: NA
clone_size: once
v_call: TRBV15
j_call: TRBJ1-5
cdr3_aa: CATSRGASAYQPQHF
cdr3_nt: TGTGCCACCAGCAGAGGTGCGTCCGCTTATCAGCCCCAGCATTTT

d_call: TRBD1
clone_size: few
v_call: TRBV5-1
j_call: TRBJ2-7
cdr3_aa: CASMPGTGVYEQYF
cdr3_nt: TGCGCCAGCATGCCCGGGACAGGGGTCTACGAGCAGTACTTC

d_call: TRBD2
clone_size: NA
v_call: TRBV9
j_call: TRBJ2-7
cdr3_aa: CASSVQSGRSYEQYF
cdr3_nt: TGTGCCAGCAGCGTACAAAGCGGGAGATCCTACGAGCAGTACTTC

d_call: NA
clone_size: NA
v_call: TRBV5-1
j_call: TRBJ2-3
cdr3_aa: CASSEARGLADTQYF
cdr3_nt: TGCGCCAGCAGCGAGGCGCGGGGTCTCGCAGATACGCAGTATTTT

d_call: NA
clone_size: NA
v_call: TRBV5-1
j_call: TRBJ1-1
cdr3_aa: CASSPPRPTEAFF
cdr3_nt: TGCGCCAGCAGCCCGCCCCGCCCCACTGAAGCTTTCTTT

d_call: TRBD1
clone_size: NA
v_call: TRBV5-4
j_call: TRBJ2-7
cdr3_aa: CASSRTGAYEQYF
cdr3_nt: TGTGCCAGCAGCCGGACAGGGGCCTACGAGCAGTACTTC

d_call: TRBD1
clone_size: once
v_call: TRBV6-1
j_call: TRBJ1-5
cdr3_aa: CASSSPGQGRAQHF
cdr3_nt: TGTGCCAGCAGTTCCCCCGGACAGGGTAGAGCCCAGCATTTT

d_call: NA
clone_size: NA
v_call: TRBV6-5
j_call: TRBJ2-1
cdr3_aa: CASSKWTEYNEQFF
cdr3_nt: TGTGCCAGCAGTAAGTGGACAGAATACAATGAGCAGTTCTTC

d_call: NA
clone_size: NA
v_call: TRBV7-9
j_call: TRBJ2-7
cdr3_aa: CASSPTGAYEQYF
cdr3_nt: TGTGCCAGCAGCCCCACCGGGGCCTACGAGCAGTACTTC

d_call: NA
clone_size: NA
v_call: TRBV6-6
j_call: TRBJ2-5
cdr3_aa: CASSYVGAGETQYF
cdr3_nt: TGTGCCAGCAGTTACGTGGGGGCGGGGGAGACCCAGTACTTC

d_call: NA
clone_size: NA
v_call: TRBV5-1
j_call: TRBJ2-7
cdr3_aa: CASSFEGVGYEQYF
cdr3_nt: TGCGCCAGCAGCTTTGAGGGGGTTGGCTACGAGCAGTACTTC

d_call: NA
clone_size: NA
v_call: TRBV9
j_call: TRBJ2-7
cdr3_aa: CASSVEAGTYEQYF
cdr3_nt: TGTGCCAGCAGCGTAGAGGCAGGTACTTACGAGCAGTACTTC

d_call: NA
clone_size: NA
v_call: TRBV7-9
j_call: TRBJ2-7
cdr3_aa: CASSLAGRGISYEQYF
cdr3_nt: TGTGCCAGCAGCTTAGCCGGTAGGGGGATTTCTTACGAGCAGTACTTC

d_call: NA
clone_size: NA
v_call: TRBV7-6
j_call: TRBJ1-1
cdr3_aa: CASSLTQGLGTEAFF
cdr3_nt: TGTGCCAGCAGCTTAACCCAGGGTTTGGGCACTGAAGCTTTCTTT

d_call: TRBD1
clone_size: NA
v_call: TRBV5-1
j_call: TRBJ2-7
cdr3_aa: CASSRGTGGYEQYF
cdr3_nt: TGCGCCAGCAGCAGAGGGACAGGAGGCTACGAGCAGTACTTC

d_call: TRBD2
clone_size: once
v_call: TRBV11-1
j_call: TRBJ2-5
cdr3_aa: CASSPGLAPETQYF
cdr3_nt: TGTGCCAGCAGCCCGGGACTAGCCCCAGAGACCCAGTACTTC

d_call: NA
clone_size: NA
v_call: TRBV7-9
j_call: TRBJ1-1
cdr3_aa: CASSLSRSMNTEAFF
cdr3_nt: TGTGCCAGCAGCTTGAGCAGATCCATGAACACTGAAGCTTTCTTT